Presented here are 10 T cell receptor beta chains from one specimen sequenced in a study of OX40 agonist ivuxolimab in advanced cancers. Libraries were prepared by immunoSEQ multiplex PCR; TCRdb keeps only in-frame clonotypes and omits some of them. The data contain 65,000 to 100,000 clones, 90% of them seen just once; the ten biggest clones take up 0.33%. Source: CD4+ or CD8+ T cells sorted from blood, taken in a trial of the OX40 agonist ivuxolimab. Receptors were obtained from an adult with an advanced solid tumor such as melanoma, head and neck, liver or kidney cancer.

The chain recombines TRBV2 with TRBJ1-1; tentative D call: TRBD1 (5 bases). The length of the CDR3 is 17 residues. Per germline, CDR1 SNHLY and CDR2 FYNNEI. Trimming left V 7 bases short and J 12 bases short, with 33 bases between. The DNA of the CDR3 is TGTGCCAGCATTCATCGAATACTTTCGGTGTCTGGCAGGGTATCTTTCTTT. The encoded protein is CASIHRILSVSGRVSFF.

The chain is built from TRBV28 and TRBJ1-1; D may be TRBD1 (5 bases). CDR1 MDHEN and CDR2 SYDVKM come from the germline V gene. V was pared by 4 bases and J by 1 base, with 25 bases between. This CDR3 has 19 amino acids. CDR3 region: CASSSHRPLQGRRNTEAFF. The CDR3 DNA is TGTGCCAGCAGTTCACACCGACCCCTCCAGGGCAGGAGGAACACTGAAGCTTTCTTT.

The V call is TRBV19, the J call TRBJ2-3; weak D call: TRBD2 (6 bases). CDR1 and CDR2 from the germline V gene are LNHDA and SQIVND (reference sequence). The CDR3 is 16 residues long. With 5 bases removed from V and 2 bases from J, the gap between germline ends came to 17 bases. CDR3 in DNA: TGTGCCAGTAGTTCCGGGACTTCCACCTACACAGATACGCAGTATTTT. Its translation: CASSSGTSTYTDTQYF.

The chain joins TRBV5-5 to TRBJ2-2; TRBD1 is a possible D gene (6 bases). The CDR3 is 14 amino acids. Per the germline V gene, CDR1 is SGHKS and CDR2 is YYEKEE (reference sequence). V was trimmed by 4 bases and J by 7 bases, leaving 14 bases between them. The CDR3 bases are TGTGCCAGCAGCGGACAGACCGGTCGCGGGGAGCTGTTTTTT. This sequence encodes CASSGQTGRGELFF.

The CDR3 region is CAISAGDSNEKLFF. The CDR3 region has the DNA TGTGCCATCAGTGCTGGGGACTCTAATGAAAAACTGTTTTTT. This rearrangement joins TRBV10-3 to TRBJ1-4; D is possibly TRBD1 (5 bases). The CDR3 spans 14 residues. V shed 4 bases and J shed 3 bases, with 9 bases lying between them. Looked up from germline, CDR1 is ENHRY and CDR2 is SYGVKD.

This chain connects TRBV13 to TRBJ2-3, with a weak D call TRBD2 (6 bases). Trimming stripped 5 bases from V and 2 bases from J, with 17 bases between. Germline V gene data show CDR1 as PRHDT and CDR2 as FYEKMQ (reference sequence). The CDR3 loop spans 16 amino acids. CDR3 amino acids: CASSARRDRNTDTQYF. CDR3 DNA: TGTGCCAGCAGCGCAAGGCGGGACCGAAACACAGATACGCAGTATTTT. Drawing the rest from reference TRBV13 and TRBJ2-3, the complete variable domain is AAGVIQSPRHLIKEKRETATLKCYPIPRHDTVYWYQQGPGQDPQFLISFYEKMQSDKGSIPDRFSAQQFSDYHSELNMSSLELGDSALYFCASSARRDRNTDTQYFGPGTRLTVL.

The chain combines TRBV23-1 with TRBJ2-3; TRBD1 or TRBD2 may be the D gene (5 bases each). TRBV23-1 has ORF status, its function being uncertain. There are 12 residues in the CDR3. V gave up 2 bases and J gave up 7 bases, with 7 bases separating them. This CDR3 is CASSQQGHTQYF. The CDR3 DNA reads TGCGCCAGCAGTCAACAGGGACATACGCAGTATTTT.

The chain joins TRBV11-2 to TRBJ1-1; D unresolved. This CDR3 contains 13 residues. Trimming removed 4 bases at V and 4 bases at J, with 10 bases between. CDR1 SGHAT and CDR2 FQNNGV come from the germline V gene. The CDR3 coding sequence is TGTGCCAGCAGCTCGCGGGGTCGCACTGAAGCTTTCTTT. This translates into CASSSRGRTEAFF.

In DNA, the CDR3 is TGCAGCGTTGTTGGGCAGGGCGCCGTTATGAACACTGAAGCTTTCTTT. Protein product: CSVVGQGAVMNTEAFF. The chain recombines TRBV29-1 with TRBJ1-1; possible D gene TRBD1, 5 bases. Germline lookup yields CDR1 SQVTM and CDR2 ANQGSEA. CDR3 size: 16 residues. V was pared by 4 bases and J by 0 bases, with 18 bases between.

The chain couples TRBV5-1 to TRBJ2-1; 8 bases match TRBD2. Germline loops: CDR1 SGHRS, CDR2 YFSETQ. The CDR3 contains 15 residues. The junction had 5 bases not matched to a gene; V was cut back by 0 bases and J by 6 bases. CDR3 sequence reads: CASSLALAGFNEQFF. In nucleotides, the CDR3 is TGCGCCAGCAGCTTGGCCTTAGCGGGGTTCAATGAGCAGTTCTTC. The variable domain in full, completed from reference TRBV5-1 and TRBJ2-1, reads KAGVTQTPRYLIKTRGQQVTLSCSPISGHRSVSWYQQTPGQGLQFLFEYFSETQRNKGNFPGRFSGRQFSNSRSEMNVSTLELGDSALYLCASSLALAGFNEQFFGPGTRLTVL.